The rows below give T cell receptor beta chains drawn from one sample of a study of OX40 agonist ivuxolimab in advanced cancers. Sequencing used immunoSEQ multiplex PCR; TCRdb keeps in-frame clones, though not all of them. The sample includes approximately 99,000 clones, roughly 90% of them seen just once. Sequencing was performed on CD4+ or CD8+ T cells sorted from blood, taken in a trial of the OX40 agonist ivuxolimab. The receptors here all came from an adult with an advanced solid tumor such as melanoma, head and neck, liver or kidney cancer. CDR3s include the opening cysteine and the closing phenylalanine or tryptophan. A D gene is named only where the DNA matches it firmly. Where a row states a size, it is once, few, many or the class of an expanded clone; other rows omit it.

CDR3nt	CDR3aa	v_gene	abundance	j_gene	d_gene
TGTGCCAGTAGGGAGCGAGAGACCCAGTACTTC	CASRERETQYF	TRBV19	-	TRBJ2-5	-
TGTGCCAGCAGTGGACTAGCGGGGGCATCGGTGGGGCAGTATTTT	CASSGLAGASVGQYF	TRBV6-1	-	TRBJ2-3	TRBD2
TGTGCCTGGAGTGGGAGCAATCAGCCCCAGCATTTT	CAWSGSNQPQHF	TRBV30	-	TRBJ1-5	-
TGTGCCAGCAGCTTGGAATCCGCCGGCGGGGAGACCCAGTACTTC	CASSLESAGGETQYF	TRBV5-8	-	TRBJ2-5	-
TGTGCCAGCACCCTGGGGGGGGCGCGAGATACGCAGTATTTT	CASTLGGARDTQYF	TRBV5-4	-	TRBJ2-3	-
TGTGCCAGCAGTGTGACTAGCGGGGAACAAAACATTCAGTACTTC	CASSVTSGEQNIQYF	TRBV2	-	TRBJ2-4	TRBD2
TGTGCTAGCAGCTTACAGGAAACCGGGGAGCTGTTTTTT	CASSLQETGELFF	TRBV7-7	-	TRBJ2-2	-
TGCGCCAGCAGTGACGCCCGACTAGCGGGGGGACTATACAATGAGCAGTTCTTC	CASSDARLAGGLYNEQFF	TRBV10-2	-	TRBJ2-1	TRBD2
TGCGCCAGCAGCTTGGGACAGGGAGTGATGGGCTACACCTTC	CASSLGQGVMGYTF	TRBV5-1	-	TRBJ1-2	TRBD1
TGTGCCAGCAGTGAAGACAGGGGGCGGGGAGATACGCAGTATTTT	CASSEDRGRGDTQYF	TRBV6-1	-	TRBJ2-3	TRBD1
TGTGCCTGGAGTCCCCCGGCGGGGGCGAGAGGCTACACCTTC	CAWSPPAGARGYTF	TRBV30	-	TRBJ1-2	-
TGCGCCAGCAGCTTGAGGGACTCCACAGATACGCAGTATTTT	CASSLRDSTDTQYF	TRBV5-1	-	TRBJ2-3	-
TGTGCCAGTCTTTCACGCGGGAGTTCCTACAATGAGCAGTTCTTC	CASLSRGSSYNEQFF	TRBV19	-	TRBJ2-1	TRBD2
TGCAGCGTTCAACTTAACACAGATACGCAGTATTTT	CSVQLNTDTQYF	TRBV29-1	-	TRBJ2-3	-
TGTGCCAGCAGCGTAGCTGGAATGGAGTATGAGACCCAGTACTTC	CASSVAGMEYETQYF	TRBV9	-	TRBJ2-5	-
TGTGCCAGCAGTGAATTAGTCGGACAGGGGGCCTACGAGCAGTACTTC	CASSELVGQGAYEQYF	TRBV25-1	-	TRBJ2-7	TRBD1
TGTGCCAGCAGTTTACGTGCAGACCAAGAGACCCAGTACTTC	CASSLRADQETQYF	TRBV27	-	TRBJ2-5	-
TGTGCCAGCAGCTTGGATGGAGGCTACGAGCAGTACTTC	CASSLDGGYEQYF	TRBV7-6	-	TRBJ2-7	-
TGTGCCAGCAGTTTAAACAGGGGGCGCCTACTGTTTTTT	CASSLNRGRLLFF	TRBV28	once	TRBJ1-4	TRBD1
TGTGCCAGCAGCTTATTTCGGGGGCACCAAGAGACCCAGTACTTC	CASSLFRGHQETQYF	TRBV11-2	-	TRBJ2-5	-
TGTGCCAGCAGCCGTTTTGACTCCTCTGCCACCCAGCCCCAGCATTTT	CASSRFDSSATQPQHF	TRBV9	-	TRBJ1-5	-
TGTGCCAGCAGCGTAGAGGGGCAGGGTAGCTATGGCTACACCTTC	CASSVEGQGSYGYTF	TRBV9	-	TRBJ1-2	-
TGTGCCTGGACCCGGGACAGCTCTCTCGGTGGCGGCTACACCTTC	CAWTRDSSLGGGYTF	TRBV30	-	TRBJ1-2	TRBD1
TGTGCCAGCAGCTTAGGCAGGGGCGGGGGCACAGATACGCAGTATTTT	CASSLGRGGGTDTQYF	TRBV7-6	-	TRBJ2-3	-
TGTGCCAGCAGCCTCCCTGGAAACACCATATATTTT	CASSLPGNTIYF	TRBV7-2	-	TRBJ1-3	-
TGTGCCAGCAGCCTTGAAGGGGTAGACACTGAAGCTTTCTTT	CASSLEGVDTEAFF	TRBV6-5	-	TRBJ1-1	-
TGTGCCAGCAGCCGGGACAGGGGGGTTACCGGGGAGCTGTTTTTT	CASSRDRGVTGELFF	TRBV11-2	-	TRBJ2-2	TRBD1
TGCGCCAGCAGTCTGTTCGGCGGACAGGGAGTCCACGAGCAGTACTTC	CASSLFGGQGVHEQYF	TRBV4-1	-	TRBJ2-7	TRBD1
TGTGCCAGCAGTTACACGGGGACAGGGGGCGGACAGCCCCAGCATTTT	CASSYTGTGGGQPQHF	TRBV6-6	-	TRBJ1-5	TRBD1
TGTGCCAGCAGCTTGGCCCTCGGTGGGGACTACAATGAGCAGTTCTTC	CASSLALGGDYNEQFF	TRBV11-1	-	TRBJ2-1	-
TGTGCCAGCAGCTTAGGTTTAGGGGGAGGGGGCCAAACTGAAGCTTTCTTT	CASSLGLGGGGQTEAFF	TRBV7-6	-	TRBJ1-1	TRBD1
TGCGCCAGCAGCTTCACAGATACGCAGTATTTT	CASSFTDTQYF	TRBV5-1	-	TRBJ2-3	-
TGCAGCGTAGGGACTAGCGGAGCATTCTCCTACAATGAGCAGTTCTTC	CSVGTSGAFSYNEQFF	TRBV29-1	-	TRBJ2-1	TRBD2
TGTGCCAGTAGCCGCACGACCTACACTGAAGCTTTCTTT	CASSRTTYTEAFF	TRBV19	-	TRBJ1-1	-
TGTGCCACCAGCAGAGATGATCAGCCCCAGCATTTT	CATSRDDQPQHF	TRBV15	-	TRBJ1-5	-
TGTGCCAGCAGTGCTCGGGTTACTAGCACAGATACGCAGTATTTT	CASSARVTSTDTQYF	TRBV2	-	TRBJ2-3	-
TGTGCCAGCAGCTTAGGGACAGGGGGCGCCCAGAGGAGAGAGACCCAGTACTTC	CASSLGTGGAQRRETQYF	TRBV13	-	TRBJ2-5	TRBD1
TGTGCCAGCAGATCCGCCGGGAACTCCTACGAGCAGTACTTC	CASRSAGNSYEQYF	TRBV27	-	TRBJ2-7	-
TGTGCCAGCAGTTACGGGGGCAACACCGGGGAGCTGTTTTTT	CASSYGGNTGELFF	TRBV6-5	-	TRBJ2-2	-
TGTGCCAGCAGTTTATCACCGCCGGGACTAGCGAGCTTCTACGAGCAGTACTTC	CASSLSPPGLASFYEQYF	TRBV27	-	TRBJ2-7	TRBD2
TGTGCCAGCGGTTTGGGACAGGGAATCGATACGCAGTATTTT	CASGLGQGIDTQYF	TRBV27	-	TRBJ2-3	TRBD1
TGTGCCAGCAGCCCCAGGGAGGCTGGAAACACCATATATTTT	CASSPREAGNTIYF	TRBV7-9	-	TRBJ1-3	-
TGTGCCAACGGGGGCTCGAACTATGGCTACACCTTC	CANGGSNYGYTF	TRBV2	few	TRBJ1-2	-
TGTGCCAGCAGTTCAGGACTAGCGGGCTACGAGCAGTACTTC	CASSSGLAGYEQYF	TRBV6-5	few	TRBJ2-7	TRBD2
TGCGCCAGCAGCGAGGGGTTGGTCACCGGGGAGCTGTTTTTT	CASSEGLVTGELFF	TRBV5-1	-	TRBJ2-2	-
TGTGCCAGCAGCGTCGGGACAGGGGGCCGTGGCTACACCTTC	CASSVGTGGRGYTF	TRBV7-8	once	TRBJ1-2	TRBD1
TGTGCCAGCAGCTCCGACAGGAATTCACCCCTCCACTTT	CASSSDRNSPLHF	TRBV11-2	-	TRBJ1-6	-
TGTGCCAGCAGCCGCCCGGGGGGGCCCGACTCTGGAAACACCATATATTTT	CASSRPGGPDSGNTIYF	TRBV7-2	few	TRBJ1-3	-
TGCGCCAGCAGTGACGGCAGGGGAAGGTACGAGCAGTACTTC	CASSDGRGRYEQYF	TRBV10-2	-	TRBJ2-7	-
TGTGCCTGGAGTGTAAGGGGCGGTGGAAACACCATATATTTT	CAWSVRGGGNTIYF	TRBV30	once	TRBJ1-3	-
TGTGCCAGCAGCTTTGGGGAGATGAACTCTGAAGCTTTCTTT	CASSFGEMNSEAFF	TRBV7-9	-	TRBJ1-1	-
TGTGCCATCCGATCAGCGTCTAGCGGGAGGGCCGGGAGCACAGATACGCAGTATTTT	CAIRSASSGRAGSTDTQYF	TRBV10-3	-	TRBJ2-3	TRBD2
TGTGCCAGCAGCTCGGGAGAGATCTACGAGCAGTACTTC	CASSSGEIYEQYF	TRBV11-3	-	TRBJ2-7	-
TGTGCCAGCAGTGATCCGGGACAGGGGTCCTACTATGGCTACACCTTC	CASSDPGQGSYYGYTF	TRBV6-1	-	TRBJ1-2	TRBD1